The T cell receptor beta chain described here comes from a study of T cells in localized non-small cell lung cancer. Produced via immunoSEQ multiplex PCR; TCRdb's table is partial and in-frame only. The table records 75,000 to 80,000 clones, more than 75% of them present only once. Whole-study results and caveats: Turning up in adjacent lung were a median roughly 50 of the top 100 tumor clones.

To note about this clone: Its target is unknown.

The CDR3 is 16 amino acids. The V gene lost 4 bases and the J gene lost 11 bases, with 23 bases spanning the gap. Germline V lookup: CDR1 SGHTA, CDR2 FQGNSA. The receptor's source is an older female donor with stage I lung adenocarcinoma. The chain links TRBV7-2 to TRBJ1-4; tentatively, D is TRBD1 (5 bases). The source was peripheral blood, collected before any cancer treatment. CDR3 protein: CASSSRGGTVTTKLFF. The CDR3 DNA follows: TGTGCCAGCAGCTCGCGCGGGGGGACTGTCACAACTAAACTGTTTTTT.